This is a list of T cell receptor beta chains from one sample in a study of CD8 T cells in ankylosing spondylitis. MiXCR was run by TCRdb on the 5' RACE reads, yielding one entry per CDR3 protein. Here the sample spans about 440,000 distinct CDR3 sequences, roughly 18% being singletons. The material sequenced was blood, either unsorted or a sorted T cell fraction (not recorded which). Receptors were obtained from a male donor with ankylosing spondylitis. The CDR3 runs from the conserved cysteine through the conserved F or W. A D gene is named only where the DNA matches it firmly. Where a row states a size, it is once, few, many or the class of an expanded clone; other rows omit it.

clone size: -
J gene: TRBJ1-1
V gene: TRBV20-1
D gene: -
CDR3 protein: CSAKDRPFRAFF
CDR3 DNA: TGCAGTGCCAAAGACAGGCCTTTTAGAGCTTTCTTT

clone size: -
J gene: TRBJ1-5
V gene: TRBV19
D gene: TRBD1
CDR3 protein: CASSKDRGKNQPQHF
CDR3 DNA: TGTGCCAGTAGTAAGGACAGGGGGAAGAATCAGCCCCAGCATTTT

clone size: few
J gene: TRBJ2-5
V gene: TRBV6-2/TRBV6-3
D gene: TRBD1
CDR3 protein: CASSYSGTGLQETQYF
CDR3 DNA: TGTGCCAGCAGTTACTCCGGGACAGGTTTACAAGAGACCCAGTACTTC

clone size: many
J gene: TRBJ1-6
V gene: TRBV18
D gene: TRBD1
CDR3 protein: CASSPGQGISPLHF
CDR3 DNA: TGTGCCAGCTCACCCGGACAGGGTATTTCACCCCTCCACTTT

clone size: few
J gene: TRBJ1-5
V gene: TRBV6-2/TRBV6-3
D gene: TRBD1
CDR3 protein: CASSRTGHIQPQHF
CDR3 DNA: TGTGCCAGCAGTCGGACAGGGCATATTCAGCCCCAGCATTTT

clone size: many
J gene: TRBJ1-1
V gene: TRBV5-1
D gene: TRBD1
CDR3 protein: CASSFTGGVAEAFF
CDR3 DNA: TGCGCCAGCAGCTTCACAGGGGGCGTAGCTGAAGCTTTCTTT

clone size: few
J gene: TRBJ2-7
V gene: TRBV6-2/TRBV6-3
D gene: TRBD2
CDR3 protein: CASSSGGRAVQYF
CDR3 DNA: TGTGCCAGCAGTTCGGGCGGGAGGGCCGTGCAGTACTTC

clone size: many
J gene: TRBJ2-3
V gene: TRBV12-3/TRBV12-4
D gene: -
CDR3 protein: CASSPGGRAGDTQYF
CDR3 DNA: TGTGCCAGCAGTCCCGGCGGTAGGGCAGGCGATACGCAGTATTTT

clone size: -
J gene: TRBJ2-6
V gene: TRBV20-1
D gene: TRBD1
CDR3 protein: CSARPLGQGSSGANVLTF
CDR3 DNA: TGCAGTGCTAGACCCCTCGGACAGGGGTCGTCTGGGGCCAACGTCCTGACTTTC

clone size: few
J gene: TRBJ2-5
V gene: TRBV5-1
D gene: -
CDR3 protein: CASSSTLSRKETQYF
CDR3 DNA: TGCGCCAGCAGCTCTACACTTAGCAGAAAAGAGACCCAGTACTTC

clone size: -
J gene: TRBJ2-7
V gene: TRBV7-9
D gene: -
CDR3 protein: CASSDLHRETYEQYF
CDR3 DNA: TGTGCCAGCAGCGATCTACACCGGGAGACCTACGAGCAGTACTTC

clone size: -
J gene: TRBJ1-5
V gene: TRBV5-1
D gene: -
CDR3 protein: CASSLAVGGRAPQHF
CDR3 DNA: TGCGCCAGCAGCTTGGCGGTAGGAGGACGTGCGCCCCAGCATTTT

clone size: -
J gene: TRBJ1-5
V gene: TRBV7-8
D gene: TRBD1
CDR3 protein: CASSSGTGGSQPQHF
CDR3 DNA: TGTGCCAGCAGCTCCGGGACAGGGGGGAGTCAGCCCCAGCATTTT

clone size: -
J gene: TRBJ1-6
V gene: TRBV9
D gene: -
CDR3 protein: CASTPGSSSYNSPLHF
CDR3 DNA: TGTGCCAGCACCCCCGGCAGCAGCTCCTATAATTCACCCCTCCACTTT

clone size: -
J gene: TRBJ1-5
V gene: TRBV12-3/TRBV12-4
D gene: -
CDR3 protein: CASTLLDQPQHF
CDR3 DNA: TGTGCCAGCACGCTTTTGGATCAGCCCCAGCATTTT

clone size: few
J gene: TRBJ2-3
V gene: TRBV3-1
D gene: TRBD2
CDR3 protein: CASRPWAGGDADTQYF
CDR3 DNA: TGTGCCAGCCGTCCGTGGGCGGGGGGTGATGCAGATACGCAGTATTTT

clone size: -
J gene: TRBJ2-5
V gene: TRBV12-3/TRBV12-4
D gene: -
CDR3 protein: CASSFGETQCF
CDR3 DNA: TGTGCCAGCAGTTTTGGTGAGACCCAGTGCTTC

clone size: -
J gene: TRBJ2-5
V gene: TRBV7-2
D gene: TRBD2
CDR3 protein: CASSLVREVRETQYF
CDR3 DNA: TGTGCCAGCAGCTTAGTACGGGAGGTTCGTGAGACCCAGTACTTC

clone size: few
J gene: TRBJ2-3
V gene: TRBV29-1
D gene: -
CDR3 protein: CSSTGSSTDTQYF
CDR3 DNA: TGCAGCTCGACAGGTTCTAGCACAGATACGCAGTATTTT

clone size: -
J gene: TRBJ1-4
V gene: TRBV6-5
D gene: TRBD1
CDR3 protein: CASSYRPGQGETNEKLFF
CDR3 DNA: TGTGCCAGCAGTTACCGACCGGGACAGGGGGAAACTAATGAAAAACTGTTTTTT

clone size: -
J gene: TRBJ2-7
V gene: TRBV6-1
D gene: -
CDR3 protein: CASSEAPLGIEQYF
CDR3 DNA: TGTGCCAGCAGTGAAGCCCCCTTGGGGATCGAGCAGTACTTC

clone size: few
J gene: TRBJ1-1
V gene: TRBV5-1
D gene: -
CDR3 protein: CASMEGRERTEAFF
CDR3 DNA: TGCGCCAGCATGGAGGGGCGGGAGCGCACTGAAGCTTTCTTT

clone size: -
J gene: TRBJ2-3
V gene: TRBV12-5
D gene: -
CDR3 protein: CASGPVGGSGPPDTQYF
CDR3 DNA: TGTGCTAGTGGTCCCGTCGGGGGATCGGGCCCGCCAGATACGCAGTATTTT

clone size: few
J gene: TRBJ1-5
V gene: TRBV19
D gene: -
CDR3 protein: CASSSDSAVGYQPQHF
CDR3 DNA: TGTGCCAGTAGTAGCGACAGTGCCGTGGGGTATCAGCCCCAGCATTTT

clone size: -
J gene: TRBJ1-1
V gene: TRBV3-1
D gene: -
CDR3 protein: CASSQLSLVTGDAFF
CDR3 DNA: TGTGCCAGCAGCCAATTGTCCTTGGTTACGGGGGACGCTTTCTTT

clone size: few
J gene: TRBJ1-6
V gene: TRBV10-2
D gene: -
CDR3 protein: CASSERGLDSPLHF
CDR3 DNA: TGCGCCAGCAGTGAGCGCGGTCTCGATTCACCCCTCCACTTT

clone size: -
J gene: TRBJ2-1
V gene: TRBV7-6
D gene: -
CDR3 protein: CASSFGFEQFF
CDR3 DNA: TGTGCCAGCAGCTTTGGTTTTGAGCAGTTCTTC

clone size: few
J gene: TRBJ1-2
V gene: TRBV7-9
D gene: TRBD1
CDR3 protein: CASSSRGQVAYGYTF
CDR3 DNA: TGTGCCAGCAGCTCCAGAGGACAGGTCGCCTATGGCTACACCTTC

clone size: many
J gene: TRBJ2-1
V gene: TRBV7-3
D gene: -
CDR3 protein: CASSPGTGYNEQFF
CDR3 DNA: TGTGCCAGCAGCCCCGGGACCGGGTACAATGAGCAGTTCTTC

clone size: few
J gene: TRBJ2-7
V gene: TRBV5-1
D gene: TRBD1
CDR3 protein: CASSLLGGTGEEQYF
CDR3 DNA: TGCGCCAGCAGCTTACTCGGCGGGACAGGCGAAGAGCAGTACTTC

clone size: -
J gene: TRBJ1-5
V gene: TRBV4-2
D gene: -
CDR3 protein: CASSQEVGSNQPQHF
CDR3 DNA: TGTGCCAGCAGCCAAGAGGTGGGGAGTAATCAGCCCCAGCATTTT

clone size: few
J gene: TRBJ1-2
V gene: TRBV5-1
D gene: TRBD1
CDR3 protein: CASSLGDRVAGYTF
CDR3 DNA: TGCGCCAGCAGCTTGGGGGACAGGGTTGCTGGCTACACCTTC

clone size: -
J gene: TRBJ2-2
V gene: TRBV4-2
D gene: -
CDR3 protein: CASSQRRNTGELFF
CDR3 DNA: TGTGCCAGCAGCCAAAGGAGAAACACCGGGGAGCTGTTTTTT

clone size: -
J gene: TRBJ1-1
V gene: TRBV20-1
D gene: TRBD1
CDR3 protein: CSADYQQGKGAFF
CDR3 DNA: TGCAGTGCGGATTATCAACAGGGGAAGGGAGCTTTCTTT

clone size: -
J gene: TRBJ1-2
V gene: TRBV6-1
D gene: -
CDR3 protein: CASSEALQRRVGGYTF
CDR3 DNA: TGTGCCAGCAGTGAAGCGCTTCAACGCAGGGTCGGTGGCTACACCTTC

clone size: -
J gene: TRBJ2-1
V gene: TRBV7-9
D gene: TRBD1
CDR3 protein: CASSYAGTGVDEQFF
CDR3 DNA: TGTGCCAGCAGCTACGCGGGGACAGGGGTCGATGAGCAGTTCTTC

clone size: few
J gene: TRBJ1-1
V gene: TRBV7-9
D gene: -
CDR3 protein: CASSLDSPNTEAFF
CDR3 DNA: TGTGCCAGCAGCTTAGATAGTCCAAACACTGAAGCTTTCTTT

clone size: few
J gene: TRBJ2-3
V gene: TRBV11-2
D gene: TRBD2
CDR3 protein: CASSLVASGREKGDTQYF
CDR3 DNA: TGTGCCAGCAGCTTAGTGGCTAGCGGGAGAGAAAAGGGAGATACGCAGTATTTT

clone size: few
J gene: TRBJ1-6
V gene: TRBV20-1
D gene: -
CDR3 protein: CSARDQPDGTLHF
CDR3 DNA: TGCAGTGCTAGAGATCAGCCCGACGGGACCCTCCACTTT

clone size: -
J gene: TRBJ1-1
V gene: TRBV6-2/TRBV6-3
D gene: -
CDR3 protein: CASSQSRSEAFF
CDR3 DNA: TGTGCCAGCAGTCAGTCTAGGTCTGAAGCTTTCTTT

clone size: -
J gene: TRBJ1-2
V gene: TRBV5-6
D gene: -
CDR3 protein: CASSSRDNLNYGYTF
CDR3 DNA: TGTGCCAGCAGCTCGCGGGACAACCTAAACTATGGCTACACCTTC

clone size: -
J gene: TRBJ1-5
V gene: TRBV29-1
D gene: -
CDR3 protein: CSVEDLAGPLGYSNQPQHF
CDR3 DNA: TGCAGCGTTGAAGATCTAGCGGGTCCGCTGGGGTATAGCAATCAGCCCCAGCATTTT